Shown below are 10 T cell receptor beta chains from a single sample sequenced in a study of T cells in Graves' hyperthyroidism and ophthalmopathy. Amplification targeted TCR beta CDR3 regions from RNA transcripts. The study used the HTBI primer set for a first-round RT-PCR of the TCR CDR3. From the multiplex PCR reads, TCRdb called clonotypes with MiXCR, one entry per CDR3 protein. The table records under 350,000 distinct CDR3 sequences, around 20% of them present only once. The source material was blood. These receptors came from a woman between 45 and 60 years old with Graves' hyperthyroidism.

This clonotype was seen many times. This chain uses TRBV12-3 or TRBV12-4 with TRBJ1-1; TRBD1 is a possible D gene (6 bases). Trimming left V 4 bases short and J 0 bases short, with 9 bases between. This CDR3 contains 14 residues. The DNA for the CDR3 is TGTGCCAGCAGTTCGGACAGTTTGAACACTGAAGCTTTCTTT. It is translated as CASSSDSLNTEAFF.

This clonotype was observed at least ten times. The chain employs TRBV20-1 and TRBJ1-5, with a weak D call TRBD1 (5 bases). Trimming removed 0 bases from V and 11 bases from J, with 20 bases in between. CDR1 is DFQATT and CDR2 is SNEGSKA in the germline V gene (reference sequence). This CDR3 contains 15 residues. CDR3 coding DNA: TGCAGTGCTAGAGATCCCGCGGCAGGGCATAGGACCCAGCATTTT. This gives the protein CSARDPAAGHRTQHF.

The V call is TRBV6-5, the J call TRBJ2-1; TRBD2 aligns across 8 bases. CDR3 length: 18 residues. CDR1 and CDR2 (germline): MNHEY, SVGAGI. V gave up 0 bases and J gave up 14 bases; unmatched junction bases: 21. CDR3 DNA: TGTGCCAGCAGTTACTCGTTATGGCCCGGGGGGGCCGTTATGGAGGAGTTCTTC. Amino acid sequence: CASSYSLWPGGAVMEEFF.

Ten or more counts support this clonotype. The chain couples TRBV28 to TRBJ2-1, with TRBD2 as a possible D gene (5 bases). V was clipped by 6 bases and J by 10 bases, with 19 bases between them. Looked up from germline, CDR1 is MDHEN and CDR2 is SYDVKM. The CDR3 runs 14 residues. The CDR3 region has the DNA TGTGCCAGCAGCTTAGGAGGCCCCCTCTCCGAGCAGTTCTTC. Encoded protein: CASSLGGPLSEQFF. Combining the CDR3 with reference TRBV28 and TRBJ2-1 gives the whole variable domain DVKVTQSSRYLVKRTGEKVFLECVQDMDHENMFWYRQDPGLGLRLIYFSYDVKMKEKGDIPEGYSVSREKKERFSLILESASTNQTSMYLCASSLGGPLSEQFFGPGTRLTVL.

The table lists this clonotype with a few counts. The chain joins TRBV10-1 to TRBJ2-4; D assignment may be TRBD1 or TRBD2 (5 bases each). The CDR3 length is 13 residues. V lost 3 bases and J lost 9, with 12 bases in between. Germline V CDR1 and CDR2: WNHNN, SYGVQD (reference sequence). The CDR3 region has the DNA TGCGCCAGCAGTGACGCTCCGGGACCCATTCAGTACTTC. Its protein is CASSDAPGPIQYF.

This rearrangement joins TRBV6-1 to TRBJ2-3; 8 bases are shared with TRBD2. The germline gives CDR1 MNHNS, CDR2 SASEGT. Trimming removed 3 bases from V and 4 bases from J; junction bases left unmatched: 3. The CDR3 sequence is 14 residues long. For the CDR3, the DNA is TGTGCCAGCAGTGAGGGACTAGACTCAGATACGCAGTATTTT. This codes for CASSEGLDSDTQYF.

In this sample, this clonotype turned up many times. The chain uses TRBV6-1 and TRBJ2-7; D remains unclear. V was cut by 3 bases and J by 2 bases, with 8 bases left in between. The CDR3 contains 13 residues. Germline assignment: CDR1 MNHNS and CDR2 SASEGT. The CDR3 reads CASSEALTYEQYF. The CDR3 DNA follows: TGTGCCAGCAGTGAGGCACTGACCTACGAGCAGTACTTC.

This clonotype was detected ten times or more. A read error may produce the germline difference seen at one junction end. The chain links TRBV5-1 to TRBJ1-5, with a weak D call TRBD1 (5 bases). Per the germline V gene, CDR1 is SGHRS and CDR2 is YFSETQ. This CDR3 region has 15 residues. Here the CDR3 DNA reads TGCGCCAGCAGTTTGGAGGCAGGGCGACATCAGCCCCAGCATTTT. It translates to CASSLEAGRHQPQHF.

The rearrangement uses TRBV9 and TRBJ1-4; the D gene is possibly TRBD1 (5 bases). CDR3 length equals 15 residues. The germline V gene encodes CDR1 SGDLS and CDR2 YYNGEE. Trimming took 3 bases from V and 2 from J, leaving 11 bases between them. CDR3 in DNA: TGTGCCAGCAGCGCCACGGGGCGGACTAATGAAAAACTGTTTTTT. It is translated as CASSATGRTNEKLFF.

This clonotype was found many times. The V and J genes are TRBV29-1 and TRBJ2-7, with D possibly TRBD1 on 5 matching bases. The CDR3 runs to 12 residues. Germline-derived CDR1 and CDR2 are SQVTM and ANQGSEA. Trimming took off 1 base at V and 5 bases at J, with 9 bases between the two ends. The CDR3 DNA reads TGCAGCGTTGAAGTGGCAGGGAACGAGCAGTACTTC. It is translated as CSVEVAGNEQYF.